Listed here are 30 T cell receptor beta chains from one sample, sequenced in a study of blood T cells in healthy people across ages. The second PCR ran roughly 6 to 11 cycles with a sample-barcoded 5' primer and J-beta primers. TCRdb reprocessed the 5' RACE reads with MiXCR, giving one entry per CDR3 protein. The sample has just over 1 million distinct CDR3 sequences, under 45% seen once. Sequenced: blood. The receptors were gathered from an older woman in good health.

V and J are TRBV7-9 and TRBJ2-6, with 7 positions matching TRBD2. This CDR3 contains 18 residues. Trimming removed 11 bases from V and 0 bases from J; junction bases left unmatched: 16. Germline CDR1 reads SEHNR; CDR2 reads FQNEAQ (reference sequence). DNA of the CDR3: TGTGCCGAGAAAAATGCCCAGCGGGAAAGCTCTGGGGCCAACGTCCTGACTTTC. Amino acids: CAEKNAQRESSGANVLTF.

The chain combines TRBV15 with TRBJ2-5; D is undetermined. From germline, CDR1 is LNHNV and CDR2 YYDKDF (reference sequence). Trimming took 1 base from V and 3 from J, leaving 15 bases between them. This CDR3 region has 16 residues. The CDR3 nucleotides are TGTGCCACCAGCAGAGCCCCGAACGGTGGGAAAGAGACCCAGTACTTC. This sequence encodes CATSRAPNGGKETQYF.

This clonotype was seen a few times. The chain employs TRBV5-1 and TRBJ1-4, with D perhaps matching TRBD1 (5 bases). V was cut by 4 bases and J by 8 bases, with 15 bases left in between. The CDR3 contains 14 residues. Germline V CDR1 and CDR2: SGHRS, YFSETQ. CDR3 region: CASSAGGAGEKLFF. DNA for the CDR3: TGCGCCAGCAGCGCGGGGGGAGCGGGGGAAAAACTGTTTTTT.

CDR3 bases: TGTGCCAGCAGTTCCAGGGGTCGCTACTACGAGCAGTACTTC. Its translation is CASSSRGRYYEQYF. This chain uses TRBV27 with TRBJ2-7, with D maybe TRBD1 (6 bases). Germline lookup yields CDR1 MNHEY and CDR2 SMNVEV (reference sequence). V lost 4 bases and J lost 3, with 13 bases in between. The CDR3 is made up of 14 amino acids.

This clonotype was seen many times. The rearrangement joins TRBV7-9 to TRBJ2-7; 7 positions match TRBD1. Germline loops: CDR1 SEHNR, CDR2 FQNEAQ (reference sequence). Germline trimming cut 5 bases from V and 3 bases from J; bases unmatched to any gene: 4. The length of the CDR3 is 13 residues. The CDR3 nucleotides read TGTGCCAGCAGCCAAGGACAGGTCTACGAGCAGTACTTC. The encoded protein is CASSQGQVYEQYF.

CDR3 protein: CASSRLSTAPQETQYF. The CDR3 region has the DNA TGTGCCAGCAGCCGTCTATCAACCGCTCCTCAAGAGACCCAGTACTTC. The rearrangement uses TRBV7-2 and TRBJ2-5; D is ambiguous. This CDR3 comprises 16 residues. Germline CDR1 reads SGHTA; CDR2 reads FQGNSA. V lost 5 bases and J lost 2, with 18 bases in between.

The CDR3 is CATSDYQKDTQYF. The DNA of the CDR3 is TGTGCCACCAGTGATTATCAGAAAGATACGCAGTATTTT. The rearrangement links TRBV24-1 to TRBJ2-3; D remains ambiguous. Germline CDR1 KGHDR, CDR2 SFDVKD. V was trimmed by 2 bases and J by 5 bases, leaving 7 bases between them. The CDR3 sequence is 13 residues long.

V is TRBV25-1 and J is TRBJ1-4; tentative D call: TRBD1 (5 bases). The CDR3 has 16 amino acids. V shed 4 bases and J shed 6 bases, with 18 bases lying between them. Germline V gene lookup returns CDR1 MGHDK and CDR2 SYGVNS. The CDR3 protein is CASSASSGTDYEKLFF. In DNA form, the CDR3 reads TGTGCCAGCAGTGCCTCGTCCGGGACGGACTATGAAAAACTGTTTTTT.

This clonotype was recorded a few times. This chain uses TRBV4-1 with TRBJ2-5; D unresolved. V lost 4 bases and J 1 base, leaving 13 bases between the germline ends. The CDR3 length is 15 residues. Germline CDR1 reads MGHRA; CDR2 reads YSYEKL. CDR3 DNA: TGCGCCAGCAGCCCATCCGATGAGCCCCAAGAGACCCAGTACTTC. Protein: CASSPSDEPQETQYF.

This clonotype has only a few counts. The DNA for the CDR3 is TGCGCCAGCAGCCAAGCGGGAGCCAAAAACATTCAGTACTTC. The encoded protein is CASSQAGAKNIQYF. The chain combines TRBV4-1 with TRBJ2-4; D uncertain. Trimming cost V 1 base and J 0 bases, with 4 bases left between them. Germline values: CDR1 MGHRA, CDR2 YSYEKL. The CDR3 contains 14 residues.

This clonotype was counted a few times. J is TRBJ2-1 and V is TRBV12-3 or TRBV12-4; TRBD1 aligns across 8 bases. CDR3 length equals 14 residues. The trim removed 6 bases at V and 8 bases at J, leaving 9 bases unmatched. CDR3 nucleotides: TGTGCCAGCAGAGCCGACAGGGGCTGGGATGAGCAGTTCTTC. Its protein product is CASRADRGWDEQFF.

There are a few counts of this clonotype. The V call is TRBV7-3, the J call TRBJ2-3; TRBD2 agrees at 12 bases. The CDR3 has 18 residues. CDR1 and CDR2 from the germline V gene are SGHTA and FQGTGA. V lost 0 bases, J lost 2 bases, and 6 bases stayed unmatched. CDR3 amino acids: CASSLTRGLAGTTDTQYF. CDR3 sequence (DNA): TGTGCCAGCAGCTTAACCCGGGGACTAGCGGGTACCACAGATACGCAGTATTTT.

The CDR3 here is CASSGILAVNNEQYF. CDR3 DNA: TGTGCCAGCAGTGGAATACTAGCGGTTAACAATGAGCAGTACTTC. The chain employs TRBV6-1 and TRBJ2-5, with 8 positions matching TRBD2. With V trimmed by 4 bases and J by 11 bases, 15 bases remained unmatched. Germline V gene lookup returns CDR1 MNHNS and CDR2 SASEGT. The CDR3 sequence is 15 residues long.

The chain recombines TRBV27 with TRBJ2-1; 9 bases map to TRBD2. The CDR3 spans 15 residues. Trimming cost V 5 bases and J 8 bases; bases outside gene matches: 10. CDR1 is MNHEY, CDR2 SMNVEV, per germline (reference sequence). The CDR3 DNA reads as TGTGCCAGCAGTAAAACTAGCGGGCGGAGGGATGAGCAGTTCTTC. Its protein product is CASSKTSGRRDEQFF.

The chain combines TRBV7-2 with TRBJ2-3, with D possibly TRBD2 on 6 matching bases. Germline CDR1 is SGHTA and CDR2 is FQGNSA. V gave up 5 bases and J gave up 6 bases, with 24 bases separating them. The CDR3 contains 17 residues. CDR3 sequence: CASSHTRREMLGDTQYF. CDR3 bases: TGTGCCAGCAGCCACACTAGGCGGGAAATGTTAGGGGATACGCAGTATTTT. The full variable domain, completed using reference TRBV7-2 and TRBJ2-3, is GAGVSQSPSNKVTEKGKDVELRCDPISGHTALYWYRQSLGQGLEFLIYFQGNSAPDKSGLPSDRFSAERTGGSVSTLTIQRTQQEDSAVYLCASSHTRREMLGDTQYFGPGTRLTVL.

A few counts support this clonotype. This chain joins TRBV29-1 and TRBJ2-5; D might be TRBD1 or TRBD2, each matching 5 bases. Germline V CDR1 and CDR2: SQVTM, ANQGSEA. The V gene lost 5 bases and the J gene lost 5 bases, with 15 bases spanning the gap. This CDR3 region has 13 residues. CDR3 nucleotides: TGCAGCGTTAATGGGGAGCCAGGGGAGACCCAGTACTTC. Translation: CSVNGEPGETQYF.

J is TRBJ2-1 and V is TRBV5-8, with 12 bases that match TRBD2. The CDR3 extends over 17 amino acids. Germline loops: CDR1 SGHTS, CDR2 YDEGEE. V lost 5 bases and J lost 1; bases outside the gene matches: 7. CDR3 in amino acids: CASRPTSGRTSYNEQFF. As DNA, the CDR3 is TGTGCCAGCAGGCCAACTAGCGGGAGGACTTCCTACAATGAGCAGTTCTTC. The full variable domain, with the rest looked up from reference TRBV5-8 and TRBJ2-1, is EAGVTQSPTHLIKTRGQQATLRCSPISGHTSVYWYQQALGLGLQFLLWYDEGEERNRGNFPPRFSGRQFPNYSSELNVNALELEDSALYLCASRPTSGRTSYNEQFFGPGTRLTVL.

The V call is TRBV9, the J call TRBJ2-1; weak D call: TRBD2 (6 bases). V lost 4 bases and J 1 base, leaving 12 bases between the germline ends. The CDR3 length is 15 residues. Per germline, CDR1 SGDLS and CDR2 YYNGEE. The CDR3 bases are TGTGCCAGCAGCTGGGGGGAGTCGTCCTACAATGAGCAGTTCTTC. Protein sequence: CASSWGESSYNEQFF.

CDR3 amino acids: CASSSGGGADTQYF. CDR3 DNA sequence: TGTGCCAGCAGTTCAGGGGGTGGGGCAGATACGCAGTATTTT. The genes are TRBV6-5 and TRBJ2-3; 7 nucleotides align to TRBD1. In germline, CDR1 is MNHEY, CDR2 SVGAGI. With 4 bases clipped from V and 4 bases from J, the junction kept 5 bases outside the gene matches. The CDR3 loop spans 14 amino acids.

For this clonotype: Relative to the germline gene, one junction end is altered; a read error may explain this. The chain joins TRBV6-1 to TRBJ2-4; D may correspond to TRBD1 or TRBD2 (5 bases each). This CDR3 is built from 11 residues. Germline-derived CDR1 and CDR2 are MNHNS and SASEGT. The CDR3 DNA reads as TGTGTCAGCAGAGTACCGGGACGGCAGTACTTC. This codes for CVSRVPGRQYF.

The chain recombines TRBV3-1 with TRBJ2-1; 7 bases align to TRBD2. With 4 bases clipped from V and 8 bases from J, the junction kept 14 bases outside the gene matches. The CDR3 has 16 amino acids. The germline V gene has CDR1 LGHDT and CDR2 YNNKEL (reference sequence). In DNA, the CDR3 is TGTGCCAGCAGCCCGATTGGCGGGAGTAGCTGGGATGAGCAGTTCTTC. This encodes CASSPIGGSSWDEQFF.

The CDR3 loop reads CASSLGQPGSTWAFF. CDR3 nucleotide sequence: TGCGCCAGCAGCTTGGGGCAACCGGGCTCTACATGGGCTTTCTTT. V usage is TRBV5-1 and J usage is TRBJ1-1; D gene uncertain. CDR3 length: 15 residues. Trimming removed 0 bases from V and 11 bases from J, with 20 bases in between. CDR1 is SGHRS, CDR2 YFSETQ, per germline.

The V gene is TRBV21-1, the J gene TRBJ1-4; TRBD1, the table's D call, was not compared with the DNA. TRBV21-1 is a documented pseudogene. The CDR3 loop spans 16 amino acids. CDR3 coding DNA: TGTGCCAGCAGGGGCGAAAACAGGGCAACTAATGAAAAACTGTTTTTT. This codes for CASRGENRATNEKLFF.

The V gene is TRBV14, the J gene TRBJ1-2; TRBD1 is a possible D gene (6 bases). Trimming removed 1 base from V and 7 bases from J, with 13 bases in between. The length of the CDR3 is 14 residues. CDR1 is SGHDN, CDR2 FVKESK, per germline. CDR3 sequence reads: CASSQARGAAGYTF. The CDR3 nucleotides are TGTGCCAGCAGCCAAGCGAGGGGGGCCGCTGGCTACACCTTC.

This clonotype was counted a few times. V is TRBV3-1 and J is TRBJ2-1; TRBD2 matches at 8 bases. Trimming cost V 4 bases and J 0 bases; bases outside gene matches: 8. The germline CDR1 and CDR2 sequences are LGHDT and YNNKEL (reference sequence). CDR3 size: 17 residues. The CDR3 coding sequence is TGTGCCAGCAGCCCAGAGGCAAGCGGGAGCTCCTACAATGAGCAGTTCTTC. Translation gives CASSPEASGSSYNEQFF.

Comments on this clonotype: A much larger clonotype is one base distant, so this may be a read error. The chain uses TRBV7-2 and TRBJ2-1, with 12 bases aligning to TRBD1. Matching the DNA end better, TRBJ2-7 makes the J call doubtful. The CDR3 sequence is 16 residues long. CDR1 SGHTA and CDR2 FQGNSA come from the germline V gene. The CDR3 bases are TGTGCCAGCAGCTGGAGGGGACAGGGGGCCTACAATGAGCAGTACTTC. Translation: CASSWRGQGAYNEQYF.

This clonotype has a handful of counts. The rearrangement joins TRBV21-1 to TRBJ2-6. TRBV21-1 is given as a pseudogene. CDR3 length: 16 amino acids. The CDR3 DNA sequence: TGTGCCAGCAACCAAAGACAGGCTGCTGGGGCCAACGTCCTGACTTTC. Translating it yields CASNQRQAAGANVLTF.

With respect to this clonotype: A much larger clone differs from this one at a single base, so this may be a read error. This chain links TRBV12-3 or TRBV12-4 with TRBJ2-7; the D call may be TRBD1 or TRBD2 (5 bases each). The CDR3 totals 14 residues. V lost 5 bases and J 0 bases, leaving 11 bases between the germline ends. The CDR3 DNA follows: TGTGCCAGCAGTAACTCCGGGGCCTCCTACGAGCAGTACTTC. Translating it yields CASSNSGASYEQYF.

V and J are TRBV7-2 and TRBJ2-7; D might be TRBD1 or TRBD2, each matching 5 bases. The CDR3 has 16 residues. The ends were cut back, 1 base at V and 0 bases at J, with 13 bases in the middle. Germline V gene sequence: CDR1 SGHTA, CDR2 FQGNSA. In nucleotides, the CDR3 is TGTGCCAGCAGCTTAGACTTCGGGGCAAGCTCCTACGAGCAGTACTTC. Amino acids: CASSLDFGASSYEQYF.

This clonotype was found a few times. The gene calls are TRBV5-1 and TRBJ2-7, with TRBD1 matching 7 bases. Germline trimming cut 2 bases from V and 0 bases from J; bases unmatched to any gene: 5. This CDR3 is 15 amino acids long. Looked up from germline, CDR1 is SGHRS and CDR2 is YFSETQ. The CDR3 sequence is CASSLRTGNSYEQYF. The CDR3 DNA reads as TGCGCCAGCAGCTTACGGACAGGAAACTCCTACGAGCAGTACTTC.